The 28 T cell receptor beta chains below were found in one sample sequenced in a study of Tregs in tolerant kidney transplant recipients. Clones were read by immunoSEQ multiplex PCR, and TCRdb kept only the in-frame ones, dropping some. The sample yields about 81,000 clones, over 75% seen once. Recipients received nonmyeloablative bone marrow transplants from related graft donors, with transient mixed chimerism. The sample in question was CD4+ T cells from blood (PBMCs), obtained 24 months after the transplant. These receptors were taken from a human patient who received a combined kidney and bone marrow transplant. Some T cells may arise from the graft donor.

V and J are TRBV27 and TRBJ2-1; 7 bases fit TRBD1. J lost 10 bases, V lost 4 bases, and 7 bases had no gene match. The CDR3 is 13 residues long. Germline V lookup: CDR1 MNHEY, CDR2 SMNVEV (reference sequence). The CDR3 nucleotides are TGTGCCAGCAGTTCCTACAGGGGCGGAGAGCAGTTCTTC. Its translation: CASSSYRGGEQFF.

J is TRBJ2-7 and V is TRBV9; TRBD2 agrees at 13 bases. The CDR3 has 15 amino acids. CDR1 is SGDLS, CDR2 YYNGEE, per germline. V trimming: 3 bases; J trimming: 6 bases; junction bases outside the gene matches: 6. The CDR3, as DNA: TGTGCCAGCAGCGAAAGCGGACTAGCGGGAGTCGAGCAGTACTTC. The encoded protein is CASSESGLAGVEQYF. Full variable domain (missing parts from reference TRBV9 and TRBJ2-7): DSGVTQTPKHLITATGQRVTLRCSPRSGDLSVYWYQQSLDQGLQFLIQYYNGEERAKGNILERFSAQQFPDLHSELNLSSLELGDSALYFCASSESGLAGVEQYFGPGTRLTVT.

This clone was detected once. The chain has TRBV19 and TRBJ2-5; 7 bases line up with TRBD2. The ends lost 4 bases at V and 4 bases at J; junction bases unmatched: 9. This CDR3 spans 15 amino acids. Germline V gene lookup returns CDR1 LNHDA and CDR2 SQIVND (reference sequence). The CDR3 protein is CASSTGEGGLETQYF. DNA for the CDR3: TGTGCCAGTAGTACGGGGGAGGGAGGACTAGAGACCCAGTACTTC.

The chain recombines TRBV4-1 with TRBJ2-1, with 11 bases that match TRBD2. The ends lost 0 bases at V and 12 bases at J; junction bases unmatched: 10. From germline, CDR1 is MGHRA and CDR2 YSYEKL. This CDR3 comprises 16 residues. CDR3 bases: TGCGCCAGCAGCCAAGACCTGGGTAGCGGGGGGGCCTGGCAGTTCTTC. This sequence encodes CASSQDLGSGGAWQFF.

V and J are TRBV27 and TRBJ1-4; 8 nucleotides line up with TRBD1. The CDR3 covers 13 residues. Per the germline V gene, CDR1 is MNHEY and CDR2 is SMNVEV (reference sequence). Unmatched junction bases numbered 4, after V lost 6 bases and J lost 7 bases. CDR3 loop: CASRLTGVEKLFF. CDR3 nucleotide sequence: TGTGCCAGCAGACTGACAGGGGTTGAAAAACTGTTTTTT.

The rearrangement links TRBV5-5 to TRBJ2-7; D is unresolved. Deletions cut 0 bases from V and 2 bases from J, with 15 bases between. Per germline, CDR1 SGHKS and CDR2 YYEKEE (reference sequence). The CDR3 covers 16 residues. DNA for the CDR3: TGTGCCAGCAGCTTGGTAAGTTTTCATCCAGCCTACGAGCAGTACTTC. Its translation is CASSLVSFHPAYEQYF.

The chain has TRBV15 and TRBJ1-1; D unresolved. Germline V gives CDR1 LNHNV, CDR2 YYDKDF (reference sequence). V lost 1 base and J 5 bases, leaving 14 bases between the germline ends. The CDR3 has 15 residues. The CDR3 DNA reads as TGTGCCACCAGCAGAGCCGGAGGGTCGAATACTGAAGCTTTCTTT. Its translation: CATSRAGGSNTEAFF.

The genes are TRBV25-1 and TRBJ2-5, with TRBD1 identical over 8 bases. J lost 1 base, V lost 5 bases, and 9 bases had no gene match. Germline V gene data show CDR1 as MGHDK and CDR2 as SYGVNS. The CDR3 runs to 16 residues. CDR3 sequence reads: CASSSMDRVLQETQYF. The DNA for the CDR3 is TGTGCCAGCAGTTCCATGGACAGGGTGCTCCAAGAGACCCAGTACTTC.

For the CDR3, the DNA is TGTGCCAGCAGTCCCCCGGGACAGGCTTTAACTGAAGCTTTCTTT. Encoded protein: CASSPPGQALTEAFF. This chain connects TRBV28 to TRBJ1-1, with 8 bases fitting TRBD1. The J segment lost 5 bases and the V segment lost 5 bases, leaving 10 bases of the junction unmatched. The germline V gene has CDR1 MDHEN and CDR2 SYDVKM. The CDR3 loop spans 15 amino acids.

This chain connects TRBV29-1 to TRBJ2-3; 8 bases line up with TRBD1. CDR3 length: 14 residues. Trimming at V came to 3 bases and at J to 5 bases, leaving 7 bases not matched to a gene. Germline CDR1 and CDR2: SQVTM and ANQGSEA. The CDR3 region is CSVDDQGAGDTQYF. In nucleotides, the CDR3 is TGCAGCGTTGACGATCAGGGGGCCGGAGATACGCAGTATTTT.

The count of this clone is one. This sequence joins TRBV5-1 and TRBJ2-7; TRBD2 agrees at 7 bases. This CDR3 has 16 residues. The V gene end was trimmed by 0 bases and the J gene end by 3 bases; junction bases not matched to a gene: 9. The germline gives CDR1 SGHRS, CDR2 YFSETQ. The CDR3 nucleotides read TGCGCCAGCAGCTTGGCCGGGGGGAGAGTTGACTACGAGCAGTACTTC. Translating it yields CASSLAGGRVDYEQYF. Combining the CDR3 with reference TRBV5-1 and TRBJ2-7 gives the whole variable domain KAGVTQTPRYLIKTRGQQVTLSCSPISGHRSVSWYQQTPGQGLQFLFEYFSETQRNKGNFPGRFSGRQFSNSRSEMNVSTLELGDSALYLCASSLAGGRVDYEQYFGPGTRLTVT.

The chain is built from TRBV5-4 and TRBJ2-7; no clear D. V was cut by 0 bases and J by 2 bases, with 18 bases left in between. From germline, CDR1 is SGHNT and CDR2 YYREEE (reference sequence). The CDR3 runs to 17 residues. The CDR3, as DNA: TGTGCCAGCAGCTTGGCCGGCTACAGTGGTACGACCTACGAGCAGTACTTC. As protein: CASSLAGYSGTTYEQYF.

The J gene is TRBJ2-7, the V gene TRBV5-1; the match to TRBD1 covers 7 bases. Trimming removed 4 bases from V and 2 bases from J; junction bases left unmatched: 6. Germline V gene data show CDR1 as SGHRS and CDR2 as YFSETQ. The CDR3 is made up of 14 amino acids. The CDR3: CASSRGQGTYEQYF. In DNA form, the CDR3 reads TGCGCCAGCAGCAGGGGGCAGGGGACCTACGAGCAGTACTTC.

The CDR3: CASSSLRGGTKNIQYF. The CDR3 nucleotides read TGCGCCAGCAGCTCCCTTAGGGGGGGTACCAAAAACATTCAGTACTTC. The chain couples TRBV5-1 to TRBJ2-4; D possibly corresponds to TRBD2 (7 bases). V gave up 3 bases and J gave up 2 bases, with 15 bases separating them. This CDR3 contains 16 residues. Germline lookup yields CDR1 SGHRS and CDR2 YFSETQ.

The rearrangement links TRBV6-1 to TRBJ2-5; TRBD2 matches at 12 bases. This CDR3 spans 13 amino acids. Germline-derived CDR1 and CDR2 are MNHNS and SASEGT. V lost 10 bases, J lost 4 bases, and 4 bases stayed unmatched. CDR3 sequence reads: CATILAGGETQYF. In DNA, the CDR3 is TGTGCCACCATACTAGCGGGAGGAGAGACCCAGTACTTC.

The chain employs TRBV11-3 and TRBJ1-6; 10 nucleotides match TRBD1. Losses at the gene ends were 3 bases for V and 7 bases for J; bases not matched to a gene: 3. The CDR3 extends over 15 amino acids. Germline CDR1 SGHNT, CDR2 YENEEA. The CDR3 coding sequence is TGTGCCAGCAGCTTCAGGACAGGGGGAAATTCACCCCTCCACTTT. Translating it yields CASSFRTGGNSPLHF.

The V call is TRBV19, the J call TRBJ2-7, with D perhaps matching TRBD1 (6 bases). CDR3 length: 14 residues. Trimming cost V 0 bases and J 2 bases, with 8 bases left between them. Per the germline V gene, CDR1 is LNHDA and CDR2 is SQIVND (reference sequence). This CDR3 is CASSIERTAYEQYF. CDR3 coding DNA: TGTGCCAGTAGTATAGAAAGGACAGCCTACGAGCAGTACTTC.

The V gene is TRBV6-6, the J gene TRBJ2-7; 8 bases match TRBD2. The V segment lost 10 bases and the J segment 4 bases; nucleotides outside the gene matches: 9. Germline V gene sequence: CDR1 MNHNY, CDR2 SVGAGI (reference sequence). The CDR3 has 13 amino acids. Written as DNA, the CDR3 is TGTGCCACTCGGGCTAGCGGGCCGTACGAGCAGTACTTC. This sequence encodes CATRASGPYEQYF.

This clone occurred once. CDR3 protein: CASSVPRTGKDYGYTF. In DNA, the CDR3 is TGTGCCAGCAGCGTACCTAGGACAGGGAAGGACTATGGCTACACCTTC. V and J are TRBV9 and TRBJ1-2, with 8 bases lining up with TRBD1. CDR3 length: 16 residues. J lost 3 bases, V lost 1 base, and 8 bases had no gene match. The germline V gene encodes CDR1 SGDLS and CDR2 YYNGEE.

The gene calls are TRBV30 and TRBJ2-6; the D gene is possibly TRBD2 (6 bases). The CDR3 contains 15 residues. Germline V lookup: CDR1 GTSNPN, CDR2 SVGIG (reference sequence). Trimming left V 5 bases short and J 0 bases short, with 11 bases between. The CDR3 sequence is CAWGEVPSGANVLTF. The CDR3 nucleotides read TGTGCCTGGGGGGAGGTACCCTCTGGGGCCAACGTCCTGACTTTC.

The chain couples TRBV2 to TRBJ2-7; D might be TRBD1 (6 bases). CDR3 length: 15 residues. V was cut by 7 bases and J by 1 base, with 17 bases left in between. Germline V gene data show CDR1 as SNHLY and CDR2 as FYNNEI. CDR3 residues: CASKALQGPSYEQYF. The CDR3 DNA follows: TGTGCCAGCAAGGCACTTCAGGGGCCATCCTACGAGCAGTACTTC.

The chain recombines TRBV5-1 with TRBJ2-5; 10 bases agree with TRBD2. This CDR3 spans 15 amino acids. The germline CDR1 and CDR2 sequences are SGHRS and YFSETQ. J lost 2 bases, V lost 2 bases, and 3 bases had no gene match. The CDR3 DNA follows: TGCGCCAGCAGCTTACTAGCGGGGTTACAAGAGACCCAGTACTTC. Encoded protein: CASSLLAGLQETQYF.

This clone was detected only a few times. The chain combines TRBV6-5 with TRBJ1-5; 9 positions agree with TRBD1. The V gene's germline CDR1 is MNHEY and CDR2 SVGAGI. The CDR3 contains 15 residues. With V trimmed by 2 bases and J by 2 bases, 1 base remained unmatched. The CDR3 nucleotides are TGTGCCAGCAGTTACAGGGACAGGGGCAATCAGCCCCAGCATTTT. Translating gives CASSYRDRGNQPQHF.

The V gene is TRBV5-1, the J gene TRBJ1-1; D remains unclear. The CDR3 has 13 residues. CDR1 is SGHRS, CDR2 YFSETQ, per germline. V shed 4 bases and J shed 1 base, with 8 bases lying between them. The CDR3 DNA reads TGCGCCAGCAGCACAGACACGAACACTGAAGCTTTCTTT. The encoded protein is CASSTDTNTEAFF.

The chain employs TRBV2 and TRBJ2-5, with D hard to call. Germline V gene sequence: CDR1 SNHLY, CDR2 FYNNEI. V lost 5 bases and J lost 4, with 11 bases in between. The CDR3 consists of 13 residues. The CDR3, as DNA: TGTGCCAGCAGTTTTAACTTCGGAGAGACCCAGTACTTC. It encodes CASSFNFGETQYF.

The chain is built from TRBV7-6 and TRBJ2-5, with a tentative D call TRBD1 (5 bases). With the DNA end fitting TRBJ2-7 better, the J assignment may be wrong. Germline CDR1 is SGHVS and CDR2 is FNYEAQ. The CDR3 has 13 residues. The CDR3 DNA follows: TGTGCCAGCAGCTTAGGCAGGGTCTACGAGCAGTACTTC. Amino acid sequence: CASSLGRVYEQYF.

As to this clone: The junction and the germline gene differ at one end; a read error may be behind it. CDR3 region: CASSQRSTSSNEQYF. For the CDR3, the DNA is TGCGCCAGCAGCCAGCGATCCACTAGCTCCAACGAGCAGTACTTC. J is TRBJ2-7 and V is TRBV4-1; weak D call: TRBD2 (6 bases). This CDR3 has 15 amino acids. Germline V gene data show CDR1 as MGHRA and CDR2 as YSYEKL.

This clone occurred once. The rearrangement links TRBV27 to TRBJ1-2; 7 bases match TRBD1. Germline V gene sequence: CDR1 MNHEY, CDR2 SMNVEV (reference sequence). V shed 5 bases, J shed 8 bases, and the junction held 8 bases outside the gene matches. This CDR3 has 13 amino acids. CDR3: CASSPTGFGGYTF. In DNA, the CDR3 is TGTGCCAGCAGTCCGACAGGGTTTGGGGGCTACACCTTC.